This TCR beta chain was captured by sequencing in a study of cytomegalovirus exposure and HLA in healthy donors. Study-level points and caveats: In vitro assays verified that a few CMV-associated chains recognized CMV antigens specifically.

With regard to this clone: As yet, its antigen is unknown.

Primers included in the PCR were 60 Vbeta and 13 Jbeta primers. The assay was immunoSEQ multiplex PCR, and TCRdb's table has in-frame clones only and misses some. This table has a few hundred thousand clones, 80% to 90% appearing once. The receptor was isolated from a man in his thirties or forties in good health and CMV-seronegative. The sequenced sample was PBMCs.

The CDR3 DNA follows: TGCGCCAGCAGCGGAGGAGCCTACGAGCAGTACTTC. It specifies CASSGGAYEQYF. The V and J genes are TRBV5-1 and TRBJ2-7; a possible D gene is TRBD2 (5 bases). The CDR3 covers 12 residues. Germline CDR1 and CDR2: SGHRS and YFSETQ. V dropped 4 bases and J dropped 2 bases, with 7 bases sitting between them.